These 18 T cell receptor beta chains were sequenced from one sample in a study of CD8+ T cells in alopecia areata. The sample's treatment: oral pan-JAK inhibitor, 5-10 mg twice daily. RNA was isolated and reverse transcribed to cDNA, the sequencing template. Produced via immunoSEQ multiplex PCR; TCRdb's table is partial and in-frame only. The sample records around 100,000 clones, roughly three fifths being singletons. This specimen consisted of CD4+ T cells sorted from blood, obtained at week 24, from a patient treated with tofacitinib. The receptors were sampled from a human donor with alopecia areata.

This clone appeared a single time. V and J are TRBV23-1 and TRBJ2-2; unclear D gene. TRBV23-1 is annotated as an ORF whose role is uncertain. V was clipped by 2 bases and J by 0 bases, with 22 bases between them. The CDR3 runs to 20 residues. The CDR3 nucleotides are TGCGCCAGCAGTCAAATTCCGCCCAACAGCAGCACCGCGAACACCGGGGAGCTGTTTTTT. Protein sequence: CASSQIPPNSSTANTGELFF.

This rearrangement joins TRBV5-6 to TRBJ2-2; D gene unclear. V lost 3 bases to trimming and J lost 8 bases, with 5 bases between them. This CDR3 is built from 11 residues. Germline lookup yields CDR1 SGHDT and CDR2 YYEEEE. CDR3 in DNA: TGTGCCAGCAGCTCTTTAGGGGAGCTGTTTTTT. Amino acids: CASSSLGELFF.

This clone appeared a few times. The J gene is TRBJ2-5, the V gene TRBV5-1, with 8 positions matching TRBD2. The CDR3 has 13 residues. Germline CDR1 and CDR2: SGHRS and YFSETQ. J lost 5 bases, V lost 1 base, and 1 base had no gene match. The CDR3 DNA follows: TGCGCCAGCAGCTTGCCTAGCGGGGAGACCCAGTACTTC. It is translated as CASSLPSGETQYF.

This rearrangement joins TRBV1 to TRBJ1-6. TRBV1 is marked as a pseudogene. This CDR3 has 17 amino acids. CDR3: CTSQDEGSTEEDSPLHF. The CDR3 bases are TGCACCAGCCAAGACGAAGGGAGCACGGAAGAAGATTCACCCCTCCACTTT.

The chain has TRBV7-2 and TRBJ1-3, with 8 bases that match TRBD1. After removal of 8 bases from V and 0 bases from J, the junction contained 3 bases not matched to a gene. The CDR3 is made up of 14 amino acids. Germline CDR1 is SGHTA and CDR2 is FQGNSA. The CDR3 protein is CASGTGLSGNTIYF. The CDR3 coding sequence is TGTGCCAGCGGGACAGGCCTCTCTGGAAACACCATATATTTT. Full variable domain (outside the CDR3, taken from reference TRBV7-2 and TRBJ1-3): GAGVSQSPSNKVTEKGKDVELRCDPISGHTALYWYRQSLGQGLEFLIYFQGNSAPDKSGLPSDRFSAERTGGSVSTLTIQRTQQEDSAVYLCASGTGLSGNTIYFGEGSWLTVV.

This clone was counted between two and nine times. This chain's CDR3 is CASSLRPEGLAGVQETQYF. The CDR3 DNA is TGTGCCAGCAGCTTGAGGCCCGAAGGCCTAGCGGGGGTACAAGAGACCCAGTACTTC. This chain joins TRBV5-6 and TRBJ2-5, with TRBD2 identical over 10 bases. The CDR3 is made up of 19 amino acids. Germline V gene sequence: CDR1 SGHDT, CDR2 YYEEEE. V lost 1 base, J lost 2 bases, and 14 bases stayed unmatched. The whole variable domain, remainder taken from reference TRBV5-6 and TRBJ2-5, is DAGVTQSPTHLIKTRGQQVTLRCSPKSGHDTVSWYQQALGQGPQFIFQYYEEEERQRGNFPDRFSGHQFPNYSSELNVNALLLGDSALYLCASSLRPEGLAGVQETQYFGPGTRLLVL.

This clone was seen more than once but under ten times. This chain uses TRBV4-3 with TRBJ2-7; 8 bases line up with TRBD2. The germline CDR1 and CDR2 sequences are LGHNA and YSLEER. V gave up 0 bases and J gave up 0 bases; unmatched junction bases: 10. The CDR3 sequence is 18 residues long. The CDR3 DNA reads as TGCGCCAGCAGCCAAGATGCCCAGCGGGGGCCTAACTCCTACGAGCAGTACTTC. It specifies CASSQDAQRGPNSYEQYF.

The chain combines TRBV29-1 with TRBJ2-2, with D tentatively TRBD1 or TRBD2 (5 bases each). Trimming cost V 6 bases and J 3 bases, with 11 bases left between them. The length of the CDR3 is 13 residues. CDR1 is SQVTM and CDR2 is ANQGSEA in the germline V gene. In DNA form, the CDR3 reads TGCAGCGTGGGACCTCACCACACCGGGGAGCTGTTTTTT. It specifies CSVGPHHTGELFF.

The gene calls are TRBV7-2 and TRBJ2-1; D tentatively fits TRBD1 or TRBD2 (5 bases each). The V gene's germline CDR1 is SGHTA and CDR2 FQGNSA. V lost 6 bases, J lost 6 bases, and 21 bases lay in between. The CDR3 sequence is 16 residues long. The CDR3 bases are TGTGCCAGCAGTTATCCCTCGGCAGGGAGCGGCAATGAGCAGTTCTTC. It is translated as CASSYPSAGSGNEQFF.

This clone was detected a few times. CDR3 DNA: TGTGCCAGCAGAAAGAAAGCGGAAACTGAAGCTTTCTTT. Amino acid sequence: CASRKKAETEAFF. The rearrangement uses TRBV7-8 and TRBJ1-1; D unresolved. V lost 6 bases, J lost 5 bases, and 13 bases lay in between. The CDR3 loop spans 13 amino acids. Germline V CDR1 and CDR2: SGHVS, FQNEAQ.

In the case of this clone: One junction end does not reproduce the germline sequence, and a read error may be involved. The J gene is TRBJ2-5, the V gene TRBV6-6; D may be TRBD2 (6 bases). The CDR3 consists of 14 residues. The germline V gene encodes CDR1 MNHNY and CDR2 SVGAGI (reference sequence). CDR3 in amino acids: CASSQDYRGEAQYF. The CDR3, as DNA: TGTGCCAGCAGCCAGGACTATCGGGGAGAGGCCCAGTACTTC.

The genes are TRBV11-3 and TRBJ2-5, with 7 nucleotides matching TRBD1. CDR1 is SGHNT, CDR2 YENEEA, per germline. Losses at the gene ends were 5 bases for V and 4 bases for J; bases not matched to a gene: 4. The CDR3 length is 13 residues. CDR3 in DNA: TGTGCCAGCAGCCCGGACAGGAGAGAGACCCAGTACTTC. As protein: CASSPDRRETQYF. Full variable domain (missing parts from reference TRBV11-3 and TRBJ2-5): EAGVVQSPRYKIIEKKQPVAFWCNPISGHNTLYWYLQNLGQGPELLIRYENEEAVDDSQLPKDRFSAERLKGVDSTLKIQPAELGDSAVYLCASSPDRRETQYFGPGTRLLVL.

V usage is TRBV6-5 and J usage is TRBJ1-1, with D maybe TRBD1 (6 bases). The CDR3 totals 16 residues. Germline values: CDR1 MNHEY, CDR2 SVGAGI. V dropped 1 base and J dropped 5 bases, with 17 bases sitting between them. The CDR3 region has the DNA TGTGCCAGCAGTTACTTAATAAGTCTCCAGGGGACTGAAGCTTTCTTT. Its translation: CASSYLISLQGTEAFF.

Only a few counts were recorded for this clone. The gene calls are TRBV29-1 and TRBJ1-6; possibly TRBD1 for D (6 bases). Trimming shortened V by 5 bases and J by 8 bases, and 19 bases separated the two germline ends. The germline V gene has CDR1 SQVTM and CDR2 ANQGSEA. There are 15 residues in the CDR3. The CDR3 nucleotides are TGCAGCGTTCCCCGGGGGGGCGAATTGGATTCACCCCTCCACTTT. Amino acid sequence: CSVPRGGELDSPLHF.

As to this clone: One end of the junction is discordant with germline, which a read error may explain. This chain joins TRBV7-9 and TRBJ2-2, with D uncertain. The CDR3 is 13 residues long. Germline loops: CDR1 SEHNR, CDR2 FQNEAQ (reference sequence). The CDR3: CASSPQVSGELFF. In DNA, the CDR3 is TGTGCTAGCAGTCCCCAGGTGTCCGGGGAGCTGTTTTTT.

The chain links TRBV5-1 to TRBJ2-1; 8 bases match TRBD2. Germline V gene lookup returns CDR1 SGHRS and CDR2 YFSETQ. The CDR3 is made up of 15 amino acids. V trimming: 5 bases; J trimming: 2 bases; junction bases outside the gene matches: 6. The CDR3 bases are TGCGCCAGCAGGGACGGACTAGCCACCTACAATGAGCAGTTCTTC. It is translated as CASRDGLATYNEQFF.

This clone was counted once. This chain uses TRBV5-6 with TRBJ2-1; D possibly corresponds to TRBD1 (5 bases). This CDR3 spans 16 amino acids. CDR1 and CDR2 from the germline V gene are SGHDT and YYEEEE. V was pared by 2 bases and J by 5 bases, with 17 bases between. CDR3 DNA: TGTGCCAGCAGCTTAGATGGACAAGGGTGGGACAATGAGCAGTTCTTC. The encoded protein is CASSLDGQGWDNEQFF.

This chain joins TRBV7-2 and TRBJ2-3; TRBD1 might be the D (7 bases). The CDR3 has 13 amino acids. Trimming took 3 bases from V and 8 from J, leaving 12 bases between them. Germline V gene lookup returns CDR1 SGHTA and CDR2 FQGNSA. Written as DNA, the CDR3 is TGTGCCAGCAGCTTTTCAGGGGGGTCTACGCAGTATTTT. Amino acid sequence: CASSFSGGSTQYF.